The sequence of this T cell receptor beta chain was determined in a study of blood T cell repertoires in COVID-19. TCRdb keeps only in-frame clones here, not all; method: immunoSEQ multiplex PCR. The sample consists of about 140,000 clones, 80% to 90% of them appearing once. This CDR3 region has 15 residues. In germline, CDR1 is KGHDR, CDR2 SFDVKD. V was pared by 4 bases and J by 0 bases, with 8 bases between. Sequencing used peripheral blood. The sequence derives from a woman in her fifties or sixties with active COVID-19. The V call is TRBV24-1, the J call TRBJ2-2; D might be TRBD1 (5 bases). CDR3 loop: CATSEQVTNTGELFF. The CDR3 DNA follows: TGTGCCACCAGTGAACAGGTCACGAACACCGGGGAGCTGTTTTTT.